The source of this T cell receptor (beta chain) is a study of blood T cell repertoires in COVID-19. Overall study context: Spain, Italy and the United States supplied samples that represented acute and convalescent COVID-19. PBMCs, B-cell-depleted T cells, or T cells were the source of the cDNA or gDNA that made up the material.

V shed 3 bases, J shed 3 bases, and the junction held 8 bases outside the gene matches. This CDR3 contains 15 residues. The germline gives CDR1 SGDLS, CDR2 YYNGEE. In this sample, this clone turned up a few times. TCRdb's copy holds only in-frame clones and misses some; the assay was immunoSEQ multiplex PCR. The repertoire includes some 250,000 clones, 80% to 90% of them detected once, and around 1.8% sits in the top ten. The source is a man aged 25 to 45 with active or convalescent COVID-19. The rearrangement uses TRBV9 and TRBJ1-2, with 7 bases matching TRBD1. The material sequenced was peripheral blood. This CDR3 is CASSGQGGNYYGYTF. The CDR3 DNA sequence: TGTGCCAGCAGCGGACAGGGTGGAAACTACTATGGCTACACCTTC.